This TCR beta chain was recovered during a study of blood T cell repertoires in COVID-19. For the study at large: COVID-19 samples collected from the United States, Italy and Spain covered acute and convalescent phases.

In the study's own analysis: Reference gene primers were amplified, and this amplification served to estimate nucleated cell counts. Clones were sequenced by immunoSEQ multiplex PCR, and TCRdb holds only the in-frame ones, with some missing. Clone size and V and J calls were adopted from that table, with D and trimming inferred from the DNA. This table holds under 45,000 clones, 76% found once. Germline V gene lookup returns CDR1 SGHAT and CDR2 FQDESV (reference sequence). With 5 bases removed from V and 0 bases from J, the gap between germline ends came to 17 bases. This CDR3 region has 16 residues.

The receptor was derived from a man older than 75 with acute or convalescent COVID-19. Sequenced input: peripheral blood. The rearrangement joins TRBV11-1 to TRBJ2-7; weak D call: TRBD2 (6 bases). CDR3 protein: CASSPSTRKSSYEQYF. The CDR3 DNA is TGTGCCAGCAGCCCATCGACTAGGAAGAGCTCCTACGAGCAGTACTTC.